What follows is one T cell receptor (beta chain) and its context. The CDR3 extends over 15 amino acids. In germline, CDR1 is SEHNR, CDR2 FQNEAQ (reference sequence). The V and J ends lost 1 base and 2 bases respectively, with 6 bases between them. TCRdb's copy holds only in-frame clones and misses some; the assay was immunoSEQ multiplex PCR. The sample lists 300,000 or so clones; about 90% were seen once. These data belong to a study of blood T cell repertoires in COVID-19. Whole-study context: Samples of COVID-19 (acute and convalescent) were obtained from the United States, Italy and Spain.

The clonotype comes from a woman in her 30s who had recovered from COVID-19. V usage is TRBV7-9 and J usage is TRBJ1-6; no reliable D call. Material for sequencing was PBMCs or T cells enriched from blood (not recorded which). CDR3 amino acids: CASSLGGAYNSPLHF. CDR3 in DNA: TGTGCCAGCAGCTTAGGGGGAGCCTATAATTCACCCCTCCACTTT.